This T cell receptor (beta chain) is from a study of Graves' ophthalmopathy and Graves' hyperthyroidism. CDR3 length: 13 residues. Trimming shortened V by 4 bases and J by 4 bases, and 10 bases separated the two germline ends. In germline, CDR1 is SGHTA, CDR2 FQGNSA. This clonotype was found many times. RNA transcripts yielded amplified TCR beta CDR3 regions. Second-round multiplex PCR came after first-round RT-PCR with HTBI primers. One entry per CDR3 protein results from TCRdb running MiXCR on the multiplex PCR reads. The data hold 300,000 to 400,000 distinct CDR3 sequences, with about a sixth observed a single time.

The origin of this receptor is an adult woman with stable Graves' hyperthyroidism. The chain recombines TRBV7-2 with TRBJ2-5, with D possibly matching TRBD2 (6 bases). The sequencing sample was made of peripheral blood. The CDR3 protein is CASSSGLTETQYF. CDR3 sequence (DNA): TGTGCCAGCAGCTCGGGACTCACAGAGACCCAGTACTTC.